This T cell receptor (beta chain) was recovered during a study of CD8 T cells in Susac syndrome. Negative isolation was used for CD8+ and CD4+ T cells, and FACS enrichment was applied to TEMRA cells. About 0.5 to 1 ug RNA was reverse transcribed with random hexamers. Multiplex PCR with immunoSEQ amplified the TCR beta CDR3 across 54 Vbeta and 13 Jbeta. TCRdb recomputed calls from the immunoSEQ multiplex PCR reads with MiXCR, one row per CDR3 protein. The sample shows 330,000 or so distinct CDR3 sequences, around 91% of them seen only once. The CDR3 is 16 amino acids. Germline CDR1 is MDHEN and CDR2 is SYDVKM. V was pared by 5 bases and J by 7 bases, with 12 bases of the junction left unmatched.

The origin of this receptor is a human donor with multiple sclerosis. V and J are TRBV28 and TRBJ2-1, with TRBD2 matching 9 bases. Source material: CD8+ T cells from PBMCs. CDR3 loop: CASSQGTSLRENEQFF. CDR3 coding DNA: TGTGCCAGCAGTCAAGGGACTAGCCTTCGGGAGAATGAGCAGTTCTTC.